This T cell receptor beta chain was documented in a study of post-analysis software for immune sequencing data. Sequencing libraries made from TCR beta cDNA carried unique molecular identifiers. TCRdb called the PCR reads again in MiXCR, with one record for every CDR3 protein. The repertoire has roughly 800,000 distinct CDR3 sequences, roughly half of them found once; the top ten carry 4.6%. The sample holds a few counts of this clonotype. Its antigen remains unidentified. Overall study findings and caveats: Patients carried five TRBV segments more frequently than controls did, and TRBV5-6, TRBV5-1 and TRBV20-1 were among them. F measure showed strong co-clustering of same-batch samples.

In germline, CDR1 is SQVTM, CDR2 ANQGSEA. The J segment lost 0 bases and the V segment lost 1 base, leaving 6 bases of the junction unmatched. The CDR3 is made up of 15 amino acids. The sample comprised blood. This chain connects TRBV29-1 to TRBJ2-7, with TRBD1 identical over 7 bases. This TCR came from a girl under 18 with multiple sclerosis. The CDR3 spells CSVEGRTGNSYEQYF. CDR3 nucleotide sequence: TGCAGCGTTGAAGGCCGGACAGGCAACTCCTACGAGCAGTACTTC.